Following are 25 T cell receptor beta chains from one sample sequenced in a study of shared clonotypes between healthy human individuals. Sequencing used immunoSEQ multiplex PCR; TCRdb keeps in-frame clones, though not all of them. The sample consists of 600,000 to 800,000 clones, approximately 72% of them appearing once. Sequencing used memory CD4+ T cells sorted from blood. Regarding subset: CD45RA-negative fraction. These TCRs come from a woman aged 25 to 45 in good health.

This clone has just one count. The chain recombines TRBV5-4 with TRBJ1-1; TRBD1 agrees at 7 bases. CDR1 is SGHNT, CDR2 YYREEE, per germline (reference sequence). V trimming: 3 bases; J trimming: 5 bases; junction bases outside the gene matches: 7. CDR3 size: 14 residues. The DNA of the CDR3 is TGTGCCAGCAGCTCGACAGGGTCGGGGACTGAAGCTTTCTTT. Its translation is CASSSTGSGTEAFF. Together with reference TRBV5-4 and TRBJ1-1, the CDR3 gives the full variable domain: ETGVTQSPTHLIKTRGQQVTLRCSSQSGHNTVSWYQQALGQGPQFIFQYYREEENGRGNFPPRFSGLQFPNYSSELNVNALELDDSALYLCASSSTGSGTEAFFGQGTRLTVV.

V and J are TRBV6-4 and TRBJ2-5; D possibly corresponds to TRBD1 (6 bases). The J call may be wrong; the DNA end is better matched by TRBJ2-7. This CDR3 spans 16 amino acids. Germline assignment: CDR1 MRHNA and CDR2 SNTAGT. CDR3 sequence: CASSSSWQGSSYEQYF. CDR3 sequence (DNA): TGTGCCAGCAGTTCGTCGTGGCAGGGGAGTTCCTACGAGCAGTACTTC.

The V call is TRBV6-5, the J call TRBJ2-1, with D tentatively TRBD2 (6 bases). The CDR3 covers 14 residues. Germline V gene sequence: CDR1 MNHEY, CDR2 SVGAGI. The germline V and J ends were trimmed by 6 bases and 2 bases, with 11 bases remaining between them. The CDR3 coding sequence is TGTGCCAGCAGAAGGGCGGGAACCTACAATGAGCAGTTCTTC. Translated, it gives CASRRAGTYNEQFF.

This clone was counted between two and nine times. J is TRBJ1-2 and V is TRBV30; no firm D call. Deletions cut 0 bases from V and 1 base from J, with 6 bases between. The CDR3 is made up of 13 amino acids. Germline V gene lookup returns CDR1 GTSNPN and CDR2 SVGIG (reference sequence). The chain's CDR3 is CAWSVRINYGYTF. The CDR3 DNA reads TGTGCCTGGAGTGTACGGATTAACTATGGCTACACCTTC.

This chain links TRBV5-1 with TRBJ2-7, with 9 bases that match TRBD2. There are 18 residues in the CDR3. Germline V gene lookup returns CDR1 SGHRS and CDR2 YFSETQ. V gave up 4 bases and J gave up 4 bases; unmatched junction bases: 18. The CDR3 DNA follows: TGCGCCAGCAGCCTGGAGACTAGCGGACCCGCGAACCAATACGAGCAGTACTTC. Translated: CASSLETSGPANQYEQYF.

The V call is TRBV6-1, the J call TRBJ2-2, with 8 bases identical to TRBD2. Germline CDR1 and CDR2: MNHNS and SASEGT. Losses at the gene ends were 4 bases for V and 0 bases for J; bases not matched to a gene: 7. The CDR3 covers 17 residues. DNA of the CDR3: TGTGCCAGCAGTGGCCGTATCGGGAGGGCGAACACCGGGGAGCTGTTTTTT. The encoded protein is CASSGRIGRANTGELFF.

This rearrangement joins TRBV5-6 to TRBJ1-3; 8 nucleotides line up with TRBD1. The CDR3 has 16 amino acids. The V gene's germline CDR1 is SGHDT and CDR2 YYEEEE. The V gene end was trimmed by 4 bases and the J gene end by 0 bases; junction bases not matched to a gene: 6. CDR3 in amino acids: CASSEQGVDSGNTIYF. The CDR3 nucleotides read TGTGCCAGCAGCGAACAGGGGGTTGACTCTGGAAACACCATATATTTT.

This clone was seen a few times. The chain joins TRBV19 to TRBJ2-1; 9 nucleotides match TRBD1. After removal of 5 bases from V and 4 bases from J, the junction contained 6 bases not matched to a gene. Germline CDR1 is LNHDA and CDR2 is SQIVND (reference sequence). The CDR3 is made up of 15 amino acids. CDR3 region: CASSLGQGTYNEQFF. CDR3 sequence (DNA): TGTGCCAGTAGTCTTGGACAGGGGACATACAATGAGCAGTTCTTC.

This sequence joins TRBV21-1 and TRBJ2-3; the table gives TRBD2 as D, unverified against the DNA. TRBV21-1 is a pseudogene. This CDR3 contains 17 residues. CDR3 region: CASSEKARGRCEDTQYF. The DNA for the CDR3 is TGTGCCAGCAGCGAAAAGGCTCGCGGGAGATGTGAAGATACGCAGTATTTT.

The rearrangement links TRBV5-1 to TRBJ2-2; 10 positions match TRBD2. This CDR3 spans 16 amino acids. The ends lost 2 bases at V and 0 bases at J; junction bases unmatched: 1. The V gene's germline CDR1 is SGHRS and CDR2 YFSETQ. This CDR3 reads CASSFGTSANTGELFF. CDR3 coding DNA: TGCGCCAGCAGCTTTGGGACTAGCGCGAACACCGGGGAGCTGTTTTTT.

The table lists this clone with a count of one. V and J are TRBV15 and TRBJ1-4, with TRBD1 identical over 8 bases. Germline trimming cut 2 bases from V and 6 bases from J; bases unmatched to any gene: 5. CDR1 is LNHNV and CDR2 is YYDKDF in the germline V gene (reference sequence). The CDR3 runs 15 residues. In nucleotides, the CDR3 is TGTGCCACCAGCAGAAACAGGGGGGAGGATGAAAAACTGTTTTTT. Protein: CATSRNRGEDEKLFF.

As concerns this clone: Additional DNA sequences in this sample encode the identical CDR3. This sequence joins TRBV11-2 and TRBJ1-4; D is undetermined. CDR1 is SGHAT, CDR2 FQNNGV, per germline. The length of the CDR3 is 13 residues. The V gene lost 5 bases and the J gene lost 5 bases, with 9 bases spanning the gap. DNA of the CDR3: TGTGCCAGCAGCCGAGACCGGAATGAAAAACTGTTTTTT. Translation gives CASSRDRNEKLFF.

At least ten counts were recorded for this clone. The chain carries TRBV25-1 and TRBJ2-5; TRBD1 is a possible D gene (6 bases). CDR1 MGHDK and CDR2 SYGVNS come from the germline V gene. V lost 4 bases and J lost 5, with 14 bases in between. CDR3 length equals 14 residues. The CDR3: CASSGNRVMETQYF. The CDR3 nucleotides are TGTGCCAGCAGTGGAAACAGGGTGATGGAGACCCAGTACTTC.

CDR3 nucleotide sequence: TGTGCCAGCAGTTTAACGTTTCGGCCAGCTCTCACCTTCTATGGCTACACCTTC. Protein product: CASSLTFRPALTFYGYTF. The chain couples TRBV28 to TRBJ1-2; D is undetermined. V lost 2 bases and J lost 4, with 23 bases in between. The CDR3 totals 18 residues. Germline V CDR1 and CDR2: MDHEN, SYDVKM.

The chain uses TRBV5-1 and TRBJ2-6; possible D gene TRBD2, 5 bases. Germline CDR1 and CDR2: SGHRS and YFSETQ. This CDR3 contains 13 residues. V dropped 5 bases and J dropped 4 bases, with 7 bases sitting between them. The CDR3 DNA reads as TGCGCCAGCAGGAGGGAGGGGGCCAACGTCCTGACTTTC. Its translation is CASRREGANVLTF. Together with reference TRBV5-1 and TRBJ2-6, the CDR3 gives the full variable domain: KAGVTQTPRYLIKTRGQQVTLSCSPISGHRSVSWYQQTPGQGLQFLFEYFSETQRNKGNFPGRFSGRQFSNSRSEMNVSTLELGDSALYLCASRREGANVLTFGAGSRLTVL.

J is TRBJ2-7 and V is TRBV28; 7 nucleotides agree with TRBD1. Trimming took 7 bases from V and 7 from J; bases not matched to a gene: 16. This CDR3 has 15 amino acids. CDR1 is MDHEN and CDR2 is SYDVKM in the germline V gene. DNA for the CDR3: TGTGCCAGCAATCCGCCCGACAGGGCGCTAGGGGAGCAGTACTTC. The encoded protein is CASNPPDRALGEQYF.

The gene calls are TRBV5-6 and TRBJ2-1, with 8 bases fitting TRBD2. The CDR3 totals 16 residues. Germline CDR1 reads SGHDT; CDR2 reads YYEEEE. V dropped 4 bases and J dropped 1; count of bases not matched to a gene: 7. The CDR3: CASSPARGGSYNEQFF. CDR3 sequence (DNA): TGTGCCAGCAGCCCAGCCCGGGGGGGTTCCTACAATGAGCAGTTCTTC.

V usage is TRBV7-9 and J usage is TRBJ2-1; 12 positions agree with TRBD2. Unmatched junction bases numbered 3, after V lost 1 base and J lost 5 bases. The CDR3 extends over 16 amino acids. Germline V CDR1 and CDR2: SEHNR, FQNEAQ (reference sequence). The CDR3 loop is CASSLVLAGGHNEQFF. Written as DNA, the CDR3 is TGTGCCAGCAGCTTAGTGCTAGCGGGAGGGCACAATGAGCAGTTCTTC.

V is TRBV28 and J is TRBJ2-1; 7 bases line up with TRBD1. CDR3 length: 18 residues. The germline V gene has CDR1 MDHEN and CDR2 SYDVKM. The trim removed 7 bases at V and 2 bases at J, leaving 17 bases unmatched. CDR3 bases: TGTGCCAGCACCAAACTCCGGGACAGTCTCGACCCCTACAATGAGCAGTTCTTC. Amino acids: CASTKLRDSLDPYNEQFF. The variable domain in full, with the rest retrieved from reference TRBV28 and TRBJ2-1, is DVKVTQSSRYLVKRTGEKVFLECVQDMDHENMFWYRQDPGLGLRLIYFSYDVKMKEKGDIPEGYSVSREKKERFSLILESASTNQTSMYLCASTKLRDSLDPYNEQFFGPGTRLTVL.

This sequence joins TRBV27 and TRBJ2-7; a possible D gene is TRBD1 (7 bases). The V end lost 2 bases, the J end lost 3 bases, and 17 bases lay between the germline ends. Germline values: CDR1 MNHEY, CDR2 SMNVEV (reference sequence). CDR3 length equals 16 residues. The chain's CDR3 is CASSLKGGTAFYEQYF. The CDR3 DNA is TGTGCCAGCAGTTTAAAAGGGGGGACAGCTTTCTACGAGCAGTACTTC.

This clone was seen a few times. The J gene is TRBJ2-7, the V gene TRBV4-1; the match to TRBD1 covers 7 bases. Germline CDR1 and CDR2: MGHRA and YSYEKL. Germline trimming cut 0 bases from V and 2 bases from J; bases unmatched to any gene: 7. The CDR3 extends over 16 amino acids. In DNA, the CDR3 is TGCGCCAGCAGCCAAGAACAGGGGCGGGCTACCTACGAGCAGTACTTC. Translating gives CASSQEQGRATYEQYF.

The chain's CDR3 is CAWSVPDRDKKLFF. DNA of the CDR3: TGTGCCTGGAGTGTACCGGACAGAGATAAAAAACTGTTTTTT. The chain recombines TRBV30 with TRBJ1-4; tentatively, D is TRBD1 (6 bases). Germline CDR1 reads GTSNPN; CDR2 reads SVGIG (reference sequence). Trimming shortened V by 0 bases and J by 9 bases, and 14 bases separated the two germline ends. The CDR3 runs to 14 residues.

This chain links TRBV6-5 with TRBJ2-2, with 8 bases identical to TRBD2. V shed 6 bases and J 7 bases; nucleotides not matched to a gene: 7. The CDR3 is made up of 14 amino acids. Germline CDR1 and CDR2: MNHEY and SVGAGI. CDR3 loop: CASRKSGSGGELFF. The CDR3 DNA is TGTGCCAGCAGGAAAAGCGGGAGTGGCGGGGAGCTGTTTTTT.

This chain joins TRBV27 and TRBJ2-7; the D gene is possibly TRBD1 (6 bases). This CDR3 contains 13 residues. The V gene's germline CDR1 is MNHEY and CDR2 SMNVEV (reference sequence). Deletions cut 4 bases from V and 4 bases from J, with 11 bases between. CDR3 amino acids: CASSSLGQYEQYF. CDR3 in DNA: TGTGCCAGCAGTTCTCTAGGACAGTACGAGCAGTACTTC.

This sequence joins TRBV28 and TRBJ1-1; D is ambiguous. The CDR3 contains 11 residues. Trimming stripped 8 bases from V and 11 bases from J, with 15 bases between. Per the germline V gene, CDR1 is MDHEN and CDR2 is SYDVKM. For the CDR3, the DNA is TGTGCCAGCGGGTCGCCTCCGGGGGCTTTCTTT. This codes for CASGSPPGAFF.